This T cell receptor (beta chain) is drawn from a study of PD-1 blockade in classical Hodgkin lymphoma. Whole-study findings and limits: Initiation of nivolumab under 1 year after ASCT led to exclusion of patients.

The CDR3 covers 16 residues. The trim removed 5 bases at V and 4 bases at J, leaving 8 bases unmatched. Germline CDR1 reads SGHAT; CDR2 reads FQNNGV. Time point meaning: cycle 4 day 1 (C4D1), after more than 5 weeks of nivolumab. Each patient relapsed following autologous stem cell transplantation, and prior brentuximab vedotin exposure differed. Best responses included complete response and partial response; otherwise, the best response was progressive disease. The method was immunoSEQ multiplex PCR; TCRdb's version includes in-frame clones alone and lacks a portion of them. The table records fewer than 30,000 clones, around four fifths of them present only once. A remark on this clone: Its cognate antigen is unknown.

The sample here was peripheral blood mononuclear cells (PBMCs), taken before the fourth cycle of nivolumab. The J gene is TRBJ2-1, the V gene TRBV11-2; 10 bases fit TRBD2. The sequence was collected from a human donor with classical Hodgkin lymphoma. Written as DNA, the CDR3 is TGTGCCAGCAGCCCCCAGCGGGGGGGCCTTTACAATGAGCAGTTCTTC. It is translated as CASSPQRGGLYNEQFF.